This TCR beta chain was captured in a study of blood T cell repertoires in COVID-19. Study context: Sources were T cells, B-cell-depleted T cells, or PBMCs; the material itself was cDNA or gDNA.

Original analysis: Amplified reference gene primers provided the basis for estimating nucleated cell counts. Generated by immunoSEQ multiplex PCR, the TCRdb table keeps only in-frame clones and is missing some. Clone size and the V and J calls come from that table; the DNA yielded D and trimming. Here the sample spans about 82,000 clones, around 80% being singletons. This clone appeared a few times. Sequenced: peripheral blood. This sequence was found in a woman in her sixties or seventies with acute or convalescent COVID-19.

The CDR3 region is CASSLEPGQGPYEQYF. The DNA for the CDR3 is TGTGCCAGCAGCCTCGAGCCGGGACAGGGGCCCTACGAGCAGTACTTC. This chain joins TRBV7-9 and TRBJ2-7; TRBD1 matches 10 bases. The CDR3 is 16 residues long. The germline gives CDR1 SEHNR, CDR2 FQNEAQ (reference sequence). The junction had 9 bases not matched to a gene; V was cut back by 5 bases and J by 2 bases.